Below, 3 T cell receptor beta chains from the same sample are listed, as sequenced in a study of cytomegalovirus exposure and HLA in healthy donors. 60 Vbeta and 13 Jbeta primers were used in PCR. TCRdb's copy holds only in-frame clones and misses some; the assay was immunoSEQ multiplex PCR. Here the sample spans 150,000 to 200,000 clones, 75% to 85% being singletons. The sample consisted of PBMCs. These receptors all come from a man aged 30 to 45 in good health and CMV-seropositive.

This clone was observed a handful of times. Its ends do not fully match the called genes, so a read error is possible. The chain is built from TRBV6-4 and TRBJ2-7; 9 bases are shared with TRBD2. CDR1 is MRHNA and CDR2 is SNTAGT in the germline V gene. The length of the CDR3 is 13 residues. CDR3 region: CASSNSGTSTQYF. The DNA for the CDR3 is TGTGCCAGCAGTAACTCCGGGACTAGCACGCAGTACTTC.

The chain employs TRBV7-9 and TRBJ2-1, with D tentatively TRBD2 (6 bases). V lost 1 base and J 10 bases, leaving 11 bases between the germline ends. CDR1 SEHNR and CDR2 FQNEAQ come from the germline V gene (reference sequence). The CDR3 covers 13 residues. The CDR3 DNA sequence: TGTGCCAGCAGCTTAGAAGATCTAGCGGAGCAGTTCTTC. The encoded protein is CASSLEDLAEQFF. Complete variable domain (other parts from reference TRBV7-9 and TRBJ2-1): DTGVSQNPRHKITKRGQNVTFRCDPISEHNRLYWYRQTLGQGPEFLTYFQNEAQLEKSRLLSDRFSAERPKGSFSTLEIQRTEQGDSAMYLCASSLEDLAEQFFGPGTRLTVL.

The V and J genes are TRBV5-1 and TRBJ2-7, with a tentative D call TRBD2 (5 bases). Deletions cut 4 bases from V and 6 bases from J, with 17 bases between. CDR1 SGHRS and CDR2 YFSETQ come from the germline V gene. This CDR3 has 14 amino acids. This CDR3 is CASSPGQAEIEQYF. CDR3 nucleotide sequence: TGCGCCAGCAGCCCGGGCCAAGCGGAAATCGAGCAGTACTTC.